This T cell receptor beta chain was sequenced in a study of shared T cell receptors in the human thymus. Measured with immunoSEQ multiplex PCR; TCRdb has only the in-frame clones, and not every one. This sample has hundreds of thousands of clones, with 75% to 90% found just once. Germline V gene lookup returns CDR1 LGHNA and CDR2 YSLEER. The V and J ends lost 0 bases and 4 bases respectively, with 9 bases between them. There are 15 residues in the CDR3. These data also formed part of another study, on human thymus T cells.

Sequencing used thymocytes. This chain links TRBV4-3 with TRBJ2-2; D not resolved. The source of this sequence is a girl less than two years old with a congenital heart defect. CDR3 in DNA: TGCGCCAGCAGCCAAGAACCGAGTCGCACCGGGGAGCTGTTTTTT. It codes for CASSQEPSRTGELFF.